The T cell receptor beta chain under discussion was sequenced for a study of T cell changes during pregnancy in multiple sclerosis. The CDR3 sequence is 19 residues long. Germline V gene data show CDR1 as PRHDT and CDR2 as FYEKMQ (reference sequence). Trimming cost V 5 bases and J 0 bases; bases outside gene matches: 15. TCRdb keeps only in-frame clones here, not all; method: immunoSEQ multiplex PCR. The table records 90,000 to 100,000 clones, just under 95% of them present only once. This specimen was peripheral blood, taken in the first trimester of pregnancy. The TCR was taken from a female donor with multiple sclerosis, enrolled in a pregnancy study. J is TRBJ2-7 and V is TRBV13; TRBD2 matches at 11 bases. CDR3 region: CASSPGPTSGGRSSYEQYF. Here the CDR3 DNA reads TGTGCCAGCAGCCCCGGACCCACTAGCGGGGGCCGAAGCTCCTACGAGCAGTACTTC. The full variable domain, in which reference TRBV13 and TRBJ2-7 provide the parts outside the CDR3, is AAGVIQSPRHLIKEKRETATLKCYPIPRHDTVYWYQQGPGQDPQFLISFYEKMQSDKGSIPDRFSAQQFSDYHSELNMSSLELGDSALYFCASSPGPTSGGRSSYEQYFGPGTRLTVT.